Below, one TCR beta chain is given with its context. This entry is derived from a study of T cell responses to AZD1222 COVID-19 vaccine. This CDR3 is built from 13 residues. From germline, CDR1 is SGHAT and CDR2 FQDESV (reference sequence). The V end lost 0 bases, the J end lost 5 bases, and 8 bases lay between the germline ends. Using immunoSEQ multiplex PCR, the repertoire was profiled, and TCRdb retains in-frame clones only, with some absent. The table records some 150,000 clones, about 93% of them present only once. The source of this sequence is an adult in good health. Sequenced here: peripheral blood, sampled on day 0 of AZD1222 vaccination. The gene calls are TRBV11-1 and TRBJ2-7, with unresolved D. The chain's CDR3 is CASSLANFNEQYF. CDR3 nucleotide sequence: TGTGCCAGCAGCTTAGCGAACTTCAACGAGCAGTACTTC.